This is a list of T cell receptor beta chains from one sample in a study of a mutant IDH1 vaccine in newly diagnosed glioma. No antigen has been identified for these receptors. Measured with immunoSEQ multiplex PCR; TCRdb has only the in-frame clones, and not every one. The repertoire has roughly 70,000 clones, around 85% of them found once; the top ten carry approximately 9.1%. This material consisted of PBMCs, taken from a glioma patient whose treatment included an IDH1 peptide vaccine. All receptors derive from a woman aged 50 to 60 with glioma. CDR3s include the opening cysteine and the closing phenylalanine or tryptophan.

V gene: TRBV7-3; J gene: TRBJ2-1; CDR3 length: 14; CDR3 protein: CASSLDAAGGPQFF
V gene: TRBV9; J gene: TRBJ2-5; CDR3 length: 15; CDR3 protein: CASSVDSGTQETQYF
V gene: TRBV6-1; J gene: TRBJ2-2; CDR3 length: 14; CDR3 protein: CASSGTGETGELFF
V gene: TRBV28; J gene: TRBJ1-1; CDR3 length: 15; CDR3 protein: CASSINRGTDTEAFF
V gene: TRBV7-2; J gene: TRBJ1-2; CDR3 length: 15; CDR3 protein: CASSLRTGGGSGYTF
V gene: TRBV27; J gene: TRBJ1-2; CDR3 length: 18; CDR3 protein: CASRFGTGRLMEDYGYTF
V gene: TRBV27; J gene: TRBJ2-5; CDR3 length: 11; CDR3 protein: CASSFRETQYF
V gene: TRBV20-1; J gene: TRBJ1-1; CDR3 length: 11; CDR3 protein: CSARPGTEAFF
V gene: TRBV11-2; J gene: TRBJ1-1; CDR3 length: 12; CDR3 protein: CASSLLNTEAFF
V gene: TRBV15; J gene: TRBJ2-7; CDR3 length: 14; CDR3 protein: CATSSKSRTYEQYF
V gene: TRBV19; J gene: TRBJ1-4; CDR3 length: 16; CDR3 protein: CASSIARTATNEKLFF
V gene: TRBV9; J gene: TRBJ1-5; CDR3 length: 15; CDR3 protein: CASSRDSNSNQPQHF
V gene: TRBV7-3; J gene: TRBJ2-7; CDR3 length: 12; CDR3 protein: CASDSGVYEQYF
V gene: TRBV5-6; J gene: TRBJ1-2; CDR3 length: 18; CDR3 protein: CASSLVRPRKGDTYGYTF
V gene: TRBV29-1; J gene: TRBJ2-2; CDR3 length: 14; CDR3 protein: CSVPGRLNTGELFF